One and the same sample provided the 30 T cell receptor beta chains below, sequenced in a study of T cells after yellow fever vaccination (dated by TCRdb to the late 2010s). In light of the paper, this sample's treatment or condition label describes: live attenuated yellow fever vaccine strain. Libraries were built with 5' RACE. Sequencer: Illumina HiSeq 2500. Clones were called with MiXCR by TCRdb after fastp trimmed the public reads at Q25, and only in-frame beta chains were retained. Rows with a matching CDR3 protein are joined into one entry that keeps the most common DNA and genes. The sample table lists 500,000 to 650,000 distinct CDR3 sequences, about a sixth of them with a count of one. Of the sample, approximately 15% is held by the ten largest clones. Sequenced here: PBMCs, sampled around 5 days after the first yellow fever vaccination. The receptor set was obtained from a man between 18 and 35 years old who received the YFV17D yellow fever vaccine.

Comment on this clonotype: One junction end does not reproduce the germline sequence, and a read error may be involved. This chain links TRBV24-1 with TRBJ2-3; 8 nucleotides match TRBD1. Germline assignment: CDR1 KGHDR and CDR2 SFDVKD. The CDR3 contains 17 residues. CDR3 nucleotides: TGTGCCACCAGTGATTCAGACCGGGACAGGAGCAGAGATACGCAGTATTTT. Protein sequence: CATSDSDRDRSRDTQYF.

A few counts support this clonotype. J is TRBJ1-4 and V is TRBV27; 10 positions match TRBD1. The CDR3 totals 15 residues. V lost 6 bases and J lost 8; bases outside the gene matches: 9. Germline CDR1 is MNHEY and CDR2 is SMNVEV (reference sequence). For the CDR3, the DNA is TGTGCCAGCAGACCGACAGGGGGCGTAAGGGAAAAACTGTTTTTT. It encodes CASRPTGGVREKLFF.

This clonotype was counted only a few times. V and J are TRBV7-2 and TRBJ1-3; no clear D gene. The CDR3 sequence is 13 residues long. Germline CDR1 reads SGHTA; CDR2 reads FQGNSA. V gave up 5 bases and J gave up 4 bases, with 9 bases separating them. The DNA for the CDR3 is TGTGCCAGCAGCGTGGGAGGAGGAAACACCATATATTTT. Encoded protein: CASSVGGGNTIYF.

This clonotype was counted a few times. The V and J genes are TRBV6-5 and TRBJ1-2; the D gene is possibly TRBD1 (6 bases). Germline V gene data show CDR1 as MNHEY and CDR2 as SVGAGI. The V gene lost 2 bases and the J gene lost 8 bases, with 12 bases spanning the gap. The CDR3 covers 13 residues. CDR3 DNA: TGTGCCAGCAGTTACACAGGGCTAGGAGGCTACACCTTC. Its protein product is CASSYTGLGGYTF.

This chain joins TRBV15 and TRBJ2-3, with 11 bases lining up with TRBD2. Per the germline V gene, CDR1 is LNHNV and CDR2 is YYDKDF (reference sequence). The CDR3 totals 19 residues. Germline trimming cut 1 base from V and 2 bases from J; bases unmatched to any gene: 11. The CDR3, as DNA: TGTGCCACCAGCAGAGGGGACACTAGCGGGGGACGGATCACAGATACGCAGTATTTT. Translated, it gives CATSRGDTSGGRITDTQYF.

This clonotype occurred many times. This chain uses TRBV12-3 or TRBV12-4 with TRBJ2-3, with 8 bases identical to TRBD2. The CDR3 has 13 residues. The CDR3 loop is CVNERGPADTQYF. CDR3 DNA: TGTGTCAACGAGCGGGGGCCAGCAGATACGCAGTATTTT.

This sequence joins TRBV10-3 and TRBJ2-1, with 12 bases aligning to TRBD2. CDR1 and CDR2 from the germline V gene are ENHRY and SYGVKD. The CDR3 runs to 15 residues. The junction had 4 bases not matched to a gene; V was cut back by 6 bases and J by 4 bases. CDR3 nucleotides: TGTGCCATCAGCGGAGGACTAGCGGGGTACAATGAGCAGTTCTTC. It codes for CAISGGLAGYNEQFF.

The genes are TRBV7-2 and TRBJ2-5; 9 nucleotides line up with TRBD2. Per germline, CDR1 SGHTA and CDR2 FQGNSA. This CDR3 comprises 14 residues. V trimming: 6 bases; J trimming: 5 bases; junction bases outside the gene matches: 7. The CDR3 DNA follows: TGTGCCAGCAGGAGGGCTAGCGGGGTGGAGACCCAGTACTTC. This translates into CASRRASGVETQYF.

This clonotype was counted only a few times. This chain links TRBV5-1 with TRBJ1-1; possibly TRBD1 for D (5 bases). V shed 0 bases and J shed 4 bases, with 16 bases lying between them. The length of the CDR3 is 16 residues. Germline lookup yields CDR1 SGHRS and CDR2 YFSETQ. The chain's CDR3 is CASSLVGNSGPTEAFF. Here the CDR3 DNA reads TGCGCCAGCAGCTTGGTGGGGAACTCAGGGCCCACTGAAGCTTTCTTT.

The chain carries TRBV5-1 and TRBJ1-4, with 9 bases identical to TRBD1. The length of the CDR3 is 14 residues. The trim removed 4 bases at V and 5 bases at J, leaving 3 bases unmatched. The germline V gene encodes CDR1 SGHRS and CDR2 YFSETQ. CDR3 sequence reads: CASSRDRENEKLFF. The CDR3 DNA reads TGCGCCAGCAGCCGGGACAGGGAAAATGAAAAACTGTTTTTT.

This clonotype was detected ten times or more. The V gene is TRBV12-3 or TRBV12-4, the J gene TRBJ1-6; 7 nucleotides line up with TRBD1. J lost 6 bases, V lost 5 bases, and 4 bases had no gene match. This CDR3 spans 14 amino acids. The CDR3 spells CASSRRQGNSPLHF. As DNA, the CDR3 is TGTGCCAGCAGTCGCCGACAGGGTAATTCACCCCTCCACTTT.

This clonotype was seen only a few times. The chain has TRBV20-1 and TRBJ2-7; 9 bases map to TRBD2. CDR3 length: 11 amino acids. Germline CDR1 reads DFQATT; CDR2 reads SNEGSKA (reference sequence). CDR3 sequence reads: CIMAGGPEQYF. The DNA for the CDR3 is TGCATTATGGCGGGGGGGCCCGAGCAGTACTTC.

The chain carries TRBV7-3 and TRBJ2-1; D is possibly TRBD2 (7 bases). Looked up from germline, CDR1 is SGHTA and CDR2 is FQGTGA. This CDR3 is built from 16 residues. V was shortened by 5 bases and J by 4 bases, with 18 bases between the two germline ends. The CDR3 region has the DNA TGTGCCAGCAGCCCACTGGGGGGGGCGTCATACAATGAGCAGTTCTTC. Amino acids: CASSPLGGASYNEQFF.

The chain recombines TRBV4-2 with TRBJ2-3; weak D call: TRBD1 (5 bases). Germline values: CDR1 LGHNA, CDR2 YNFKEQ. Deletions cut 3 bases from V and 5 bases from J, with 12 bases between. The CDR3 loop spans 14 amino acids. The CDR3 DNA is TGTGCCAGCAGCCAGATCAAAGGGGTAGATACGCAGTATTTT. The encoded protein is CASSQIKGVDTQYF.

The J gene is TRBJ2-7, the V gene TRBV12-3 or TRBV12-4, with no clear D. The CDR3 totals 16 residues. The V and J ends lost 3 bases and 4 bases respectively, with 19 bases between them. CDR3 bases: TGTGCCAGCAGTTTTTTGCCCGGGCCTCGGTGGTACGAGCAGTACTTC. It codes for CASSFLPGPRWYEQYF.

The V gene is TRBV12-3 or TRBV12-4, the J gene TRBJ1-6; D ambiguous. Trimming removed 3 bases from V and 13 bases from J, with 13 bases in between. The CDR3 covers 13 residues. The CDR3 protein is CASSFFTPTPLHF. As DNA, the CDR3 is TGTGCCAGCAGTTTCTTCACCCCCACGCCCCTCCACTTT.

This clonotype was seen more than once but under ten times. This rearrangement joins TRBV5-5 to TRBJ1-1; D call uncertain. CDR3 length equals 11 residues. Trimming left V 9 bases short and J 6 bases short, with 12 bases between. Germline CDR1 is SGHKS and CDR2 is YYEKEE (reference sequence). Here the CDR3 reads CAIVGSPEAFF. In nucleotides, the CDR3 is TGTGCCATCGTGGGGAGCCCTGAAGCTTTCTTT.

CDR3 residues: CASSLNRGAEAFF. The CDR3 coding sequence is TGTGCCAGCAGCTTGAACAGGGGCGCTGAAGCTTTCTTT. The V call is TRBV7-3, the J call TRBJ1-1; 7 bases line up with TRBD1. Germline V gives CDR1 SGHTA, CDR2 FQGTGA. The CDR3 extends over 13 amino acids. The V segment lost 3 bases and the J segment 6 bases; nucleotides outside the gene matches: 4.

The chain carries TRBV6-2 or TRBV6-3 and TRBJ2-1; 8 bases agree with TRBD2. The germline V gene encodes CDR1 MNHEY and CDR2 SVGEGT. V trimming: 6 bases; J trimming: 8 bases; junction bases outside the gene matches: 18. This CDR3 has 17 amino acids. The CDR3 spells CASRDPIGAGGFDEQFF. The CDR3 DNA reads TGTGCCAGCAGGGACCCGATCGGGGCGGGGGGCTTCGATGAGCAGTTCTTC.

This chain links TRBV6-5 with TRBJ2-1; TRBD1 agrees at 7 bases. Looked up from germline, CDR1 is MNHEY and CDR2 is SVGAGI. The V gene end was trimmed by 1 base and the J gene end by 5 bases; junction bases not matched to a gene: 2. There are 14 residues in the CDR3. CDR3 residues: CASSYLQGNNEQFF. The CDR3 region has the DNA TGTGCCAGCAGTTACTTACAGGGGAACAATGAGCAGTTCTTC.

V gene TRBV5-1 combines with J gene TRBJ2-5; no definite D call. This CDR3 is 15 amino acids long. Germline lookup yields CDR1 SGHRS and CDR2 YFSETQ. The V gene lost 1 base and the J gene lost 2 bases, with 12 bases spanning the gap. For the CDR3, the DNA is TGCGCCAGCAGCTTGAGACGGCGTACACAAGAGACCCAGTACTTC. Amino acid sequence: CASSLRRRTQETQYF.

The DNA of the CDR3 is TGTGCCAGCAGGGAAGACGGTTCTTTCCCTAATGAGCAGTTCTTC. It specifies CASREDGSFPNEQFF. V usage is TRBV6-2 or TRBV6-3 and J usage is TRBJ2-1; no clear D gene. This CDR3 is built from 15 residues. Per germline, CDR1 MNHEY and CDR2 SVGEGT. Trimming stripped 6 bases from V and 7 bases from J, with 19 bases between.

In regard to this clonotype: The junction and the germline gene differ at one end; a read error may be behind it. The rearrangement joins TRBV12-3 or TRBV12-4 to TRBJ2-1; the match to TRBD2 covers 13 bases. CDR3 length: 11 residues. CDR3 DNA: TGTGCCAGCAGTTTCGGGACTAGCGGGATCTTC. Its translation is CASSFGTSGIF.

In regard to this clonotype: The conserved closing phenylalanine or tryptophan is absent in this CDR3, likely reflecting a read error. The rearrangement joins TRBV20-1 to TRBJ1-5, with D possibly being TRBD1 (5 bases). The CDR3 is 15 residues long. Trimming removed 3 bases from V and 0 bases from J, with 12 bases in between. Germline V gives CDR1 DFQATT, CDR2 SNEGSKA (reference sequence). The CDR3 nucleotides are TGCAGTGCTAGCCATACCGGGGCTAGCAATCAGCCCCAGCATTAT. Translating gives CSASHTGASNQPQHY.

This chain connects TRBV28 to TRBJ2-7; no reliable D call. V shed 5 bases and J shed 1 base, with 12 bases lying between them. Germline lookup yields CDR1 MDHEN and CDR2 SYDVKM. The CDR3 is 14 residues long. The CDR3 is CASSPPAPSYEQYV. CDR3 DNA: TGTGCCAGCAGTCCACCTGCTCCATCCTACGAGCAGTACGTC.

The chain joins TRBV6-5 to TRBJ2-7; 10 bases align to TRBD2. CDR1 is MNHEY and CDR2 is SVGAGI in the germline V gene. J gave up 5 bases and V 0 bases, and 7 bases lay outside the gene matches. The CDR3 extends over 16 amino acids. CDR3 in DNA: TGTGCCAGCAGTTACTCTAGCGGGGGGTCTCCCCACGAGCAGTACGTC. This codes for CASSYSSGGSPHEQYV.

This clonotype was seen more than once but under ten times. The CDR3 protein is CASSQETHLGGYNEQFF. In DNA, the CDR3 is TGCGCCAGCAGCCAAGAAACCCATCTCGGGGGCTACAATGAGCAGTTCTTC. The chain employs TRBV4-3 and TRBJ2-1, with a tentative D call TRBD2 (6 bases). CDR1 LGHNA and CDR2 YSLEER come from the germline V gene. The ends were cut back, 0 bases at V and 3 bases at J, with 15 bases in the middle. There are 17 residues in the CDR3.

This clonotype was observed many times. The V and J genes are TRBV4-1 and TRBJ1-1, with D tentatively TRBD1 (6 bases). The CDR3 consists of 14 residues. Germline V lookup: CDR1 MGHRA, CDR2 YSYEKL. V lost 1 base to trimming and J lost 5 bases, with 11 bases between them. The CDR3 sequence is CASSQVIQGTEAFF. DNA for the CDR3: TGCGCCAGCAGCCAAGTCATACAGGGAACTGAAGCTTTCTTT.

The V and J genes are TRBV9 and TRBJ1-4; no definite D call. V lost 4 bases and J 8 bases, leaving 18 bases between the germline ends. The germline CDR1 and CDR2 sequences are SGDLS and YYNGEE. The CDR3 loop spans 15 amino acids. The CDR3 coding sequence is TGTGCCAGCAGCCCATCGGACTGGTCCAACGAAAAACTGTTTTTT. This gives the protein CASSPSDWSNEKLFF. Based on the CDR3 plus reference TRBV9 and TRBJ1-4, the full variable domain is DSGVTQTPKHLITATGQRVTLRCSPRSGDLSVYWYQQSLDQGLQFLIQYYNGEERAKGNILERFSAQQFPDLHSELNLSSLELGDSALYFCASSPSDWSNEKLFFGSGTQLSVL.

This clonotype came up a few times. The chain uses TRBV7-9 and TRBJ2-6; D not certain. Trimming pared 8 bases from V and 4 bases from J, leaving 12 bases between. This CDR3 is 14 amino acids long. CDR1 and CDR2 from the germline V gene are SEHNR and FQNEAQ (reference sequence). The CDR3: CASSVVAGANVLTF. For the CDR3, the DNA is TGTGCCAGCTCGGTGGTGGCCGGGGCCAACGTCCTGACTTTC.